The sequence of this T cell receptor beta chain was determined in a study of T cell repertoires in cytomegalovirus infection. The germline CDR1 and CDR2 sequences are DFQATT and SNEGSKA (reference sequence). V lost 2 bases, J lost 5 bases, and 14 bases stayed unmatched. CDR3 length: 17 residues. In TCRdb, the reads were re-called with MiXCR into one record per CDR3 protein. The table shows more than 400,000 distinct CDR3 sequences, with around 27% occurring only once. Sequences were obtained from PBMCs. The sequence came from a human donor in good health (CMV status not recorded). Some clones in this sample may be carry-over from other donors' samples. The V call is TRBV20-1, the J call TRBJ1-5, with 8 bases aligning to TRBD1. CDR3 amino acids: CSARSAALDRGYQPQHF. CDR3 nucleotides: TGCAGTGCTAGATCAGCGGCCCTCGACAGGGGCTATCAGCCCCAGCATTTT.